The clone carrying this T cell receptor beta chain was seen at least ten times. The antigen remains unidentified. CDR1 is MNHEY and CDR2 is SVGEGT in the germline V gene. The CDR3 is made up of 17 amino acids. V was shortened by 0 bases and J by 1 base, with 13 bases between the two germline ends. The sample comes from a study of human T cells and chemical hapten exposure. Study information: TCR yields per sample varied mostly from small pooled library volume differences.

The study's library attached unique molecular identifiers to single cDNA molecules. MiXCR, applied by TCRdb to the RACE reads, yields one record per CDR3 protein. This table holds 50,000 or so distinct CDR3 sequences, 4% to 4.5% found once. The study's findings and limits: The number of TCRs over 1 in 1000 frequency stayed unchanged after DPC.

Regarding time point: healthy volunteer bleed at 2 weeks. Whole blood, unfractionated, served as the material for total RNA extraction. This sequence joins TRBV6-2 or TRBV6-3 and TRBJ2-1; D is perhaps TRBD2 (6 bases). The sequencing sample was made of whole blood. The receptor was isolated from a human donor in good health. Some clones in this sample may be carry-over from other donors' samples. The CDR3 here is CASSYSITGVSYNEQFF. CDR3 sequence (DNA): TGTGCCAGCAGTTACTCGATTACGGGAGTATCCTACAATGAGCAGTTCTTC.